Listed below are T cell receptor beta chains from one sample, sequenced in a study of T cells in Graves' hyperthyroidism and ophthalmopathy. MiXCR was run by TCRdb on the multiplex PCR reads, yielding one entry per CDR3 protein. The sample lists roughly 580,000 distinct CDR3 sequences, about 15% occurring once. The sample consisted of blood. All receptors derive from a woman under 40 with Graves' hyperthyroidism that later progressed to Graves' ophthalmopathy. The CDR3 runs from the conserved cysteine through the conserved F or W. D genes are given only for firm matches. Expanded clones are given a class, and other clones once, few, many or no size at all.

d_gene | abundance | len | j_gene | v_gene | CDR3aa | CDR3nt
TRBD2 | . | 15 | TRBJ2-3 | TRBV10-3 | CAIREAGERQDTQYF | TGTGCCATCAGGGAAGCGGGAGAACGTCAAGATACGCAGTATTTT
. | . | 17 | TRBJ2-3 | TRBV6-2/TRBV6-3 | CASSYDQQGPRTDTQYF | TGTGCCAGCAGTTATGACCAACAGGGTCCACGCACAGATACGCAGTATTTT
. | many | 12 | TRBJ2-1 | TRBV24-1 | CATSSLNNEQFF | TGTGCCACCAGTAGCCTTAACAATGAGCAGTTCTTC
. | many | 14 | TRBJ1-1 | TRBV28 | CASSINQGVTEAFF | TGTGCCAGCAGTATTAACCAAGGGGTCACTGAAGCTTTCTTT
TRBD1 | few | 21 | TRBJ1-2 | TRBV19 | CASSIRDRGTNSLRANYGYTF | TGTGCCAGTAGTATCCGGGACAGGGGGACCAATTCACTGAGGGCTAACTATGGCTACACCTTC
TRBD2 | many | 13 | TRBJ2-5 | TRBV2 | CASSGTSGSTGYF | TGTGCCAGCAGTGGGACTAGCGGGAGTACAGGGTACTTC
. | many | 17 | TRBJ2-3 | TRBV2 | CASSPLAGGLSTDTQYF | TGTGCCAGCAGTCCCTTGGCCGGAGGACTAAGCACAGATACGCAGTATTTT
. | . | 16 | TRBJ2-1 | TRBV14 | CASSRSLGLRNNEQFF | TGTGCCAGCAGCCGGTCGTTGGGCCTAAGAAACAATGAGCAGTTCTTC
. | many | 16 | TRBJ1-1 | TRBV28 | CASRDPRYGGLDEAFF | TGTGCCAGCCGAGATCCCCGTTACGGGGGCTTGGATGAAGCTTTCTTT
TRBD2 | . | 16 | TRBJ2-1 | TRBV20-1 | CSARDQERESYNEQFF | TGCAGTGCTAGAGATCAGGAGCGGGAGAGCTACAATGAGCAGTTCTTC
. | many | 15 | TRBJ2-7 | TRBV2 | CASSEQRVRAYEQYF | TGTGCCAGCAGTGAACAGCGGGTACGAGCCTACGAGCAGTACTTC
TRBD1 | many | 16 | TRBJ2-3 | TRBV29-1 | CSVEQGEYSSTDTQYF | TGCAGCGTTGAACAGGGGGAATACTCTAGCACAGATACGCAGTATTTT
. | many | 13 | TRBJ2-2 | TRBV11-3 | CASSLGSTGELFF | TGTGCCAGCAGCTTAGGAAGCACCGGGGAGCTGTTTTTT
. | many | 14 | TRBJ2-6 | TRBV20-1 | CSASQGSGANVLTF | TGCAGTGCTAGCCAGGGCTCCGGGGCCAACGTCCTGACTTTC
TRBD1 | . | 17 | TRBJ1-2 | TRBV27 | CASSSAPGQTALYGYTF | TGTGCCAGCAGTTCCGCCCCGGGACAGACTGCTCTCTATGGCTACACCTTC
TRBD2 | many | 15 | TRBJ2-1 | TRBV20-1 | CSARTSGRIHNEQFF | TGCAGTGCACGAACTAGCGGGAGGATCCACAATGAGCAGTTCTTC
. | many | 18 | TRBJ1-6 | TRBV4-3 | CASSQDPPSSLGNSPLHF | TGCGCCAGCAGCCAAGACCCCCCAAGCAGCCTAGGAAATTCACCCCTCCACTTT
TRBD1 | . | 13 | TRBJ2-7 | TRBV13 | CASSFGDRDEQYF | TGTGCCAGCAGCTTCGGAGACAGGGACGAGCAGTACTTC
. | many | 16 | TRBJ2-1 | TRBV24-1 | CATSVYFGLDYNEQFF | TGTGCCACCAGTGTCTACTTCGGGTTGGACTACAATGAGCAGTTCTTC
TRBD1 | many | 15 | TRBJ1-5 | TRBV28 | CASSLGDRGHQPQHF | TGTGCCAGCAGTTTGGGAGACAGGGGTCATCAGCCCCAGCATTTT
. | many | 13 | TRBJ1-2 | TRBV28 | CASSSPKSYGYTF | TGTGCCAGCAGTTCGCCCAAATCGTATGGCTACACCTTC
TRBD1 | many | 15 | TRBJ2-1 | TRBV14 | CASSRTGQSWDEQFF | TGTGCCAGCAGCCGAACGGGACAGTCGTGGGATGAGCAGTTCTTC
. | . | 13 | TRBJ2-1 | TRBV4-2 | CASSQRSPGEQFF | TGTGCCAGCAGCCAACGGTCCCCCGGTGAGCAGTTCTTC
TRBD2 | once | 14 | TRBJ2-1 | TRBV9 | CASSVGTSGDEQFF | TGTGCCAGCAGCGTAGGGACTAGCGGGGATGAGCAGTTCTTC
TRBD1 | few | 13 | TRBJ1-2 | TRBV19 | CASTRGLLYGYTF | TGTGCCAGTACCAGGGGGCTACTCTATGGCTACACCTTC
. | many | 14 | TRBJ1-5 | TRBV30 | CAWSHQGPGEPQHF | TGTGCCTGGAGTCATCAGGGCCCAGGGGAGCCCCAGCATTTT
. | many | 16 | TRBJ1-5 | TRBV24-1 | CATSEGTPYSNQPQHF | TGTGCCACCAGTGAAGGGACACCCTATAGCAATCAGCCCCAGCATTTT
TRBD1 | once | 18 | TRBJ2-7 | TRBV7-8 | CASSFSDPGTGSSYEQYF | TGTGCCAGCAGTTTCTCAGACCCCGGGACAGGGAGCTCCTACGAGCAGTACTTC
. | few | 12 | TRBJ1-2 | TRBV6-5 | CASSYRNDGYTF | TGTGCCAGCAGTTACAGGAACGACGGCTACACCTTC
. | . | 14 | TRBJ2-1 | TRBV19 | CASSTPFLEDEQFF | TGTGCCAGTAGTACGCCGTTCCTAGAGGATGAGCAGTTCTTC
TRBD2 | many | 21 | TRBJ2-1 | TRBV29-1 | CSVEDWGGPKAAATSYNEQFF | TGCAGCGTTGAAGATTGGGGGGGACCCAAGGCCGCGGCTACTTCCTACAATGAGCAGTTCTTC
. | few | 16 | TRBJ2-5 | TRBV15 | CATSRDLGGEGETQYF | TGTGCCACCAGCAGAGATCTAGGGGGAGAGGGAGAGACCCAGTACTTC
. | many | 14 | TRBJ1-2 | TRBV7-9 | CASSPGWGDYGYTF | TGTGCCAGCAGCCCAGGGTGGGGGGACTATGGCTACACCTTC
TRBD2 | few | 15 | TRBJ2-7 | TRBV5-1 | CASSLVAGGPGEQYF | TGCGCCAGCAGCTTGGTAGCGGGAGGGCCGGGAGAGCAGTACTTC
. | many | 15 | TRBJ1-1 | TRBV6-1 | CASSSHHPPETEAFF | TGTGCCAGCAGTTCCCACCATCCCCCGGAGACTGAAGCTTTCTTT
. | . | 18 | TRBJ1-4 | TRBV7-2 | CASSFPRGGQKVDEKLFF | TGTGCCAGCAGCTTCCCCAGAGGGGGGCAAAAGGTCGACGAAAAACTGTTTTTT
. | many | 13 | TRBJ2-7 | TRBV27 | CASSLSRRSEQYF | TGTGCCAGCAGTTTATCGAGGAGGTCCGAGCAGTACTTC
TRBD1 | . | 19 | TRBJ1-5 | TRBV12-5 | CASGLARIGTGYSNQPQHF | TGTGCTAGTGGTTTGGCCCGTATCGGGACAGGTTATAGCAATCAGCCCCAGCATTTT
. | . | 13 | TRBJ1-2 | TRBV10-2 | CASSDQGRGGYTF | TGCGCCAGCAGTGACCAGGGGAGGGGTGGCTACACCTTC
TRBD1 | many | 15 | TRBJ1-2 | TRBV19 | CASSEYRGANYGYTF | TGTGCCAGTAGTGAATACAGGGGAGCGAACTATGGCTACACCTTC
. | many | 13 | TRBJ2-2 | TRBV12-3/TRBV12-4 | CASRGTDDGELFF | TGTGCCAGCAGGGGGACGGACGACGGGGAGCTGTTTTTT
. | many | 13 | TRBJ1-2 | TRBV2 | CASSELGSDGYTF | TGTGCCAGCAGTGAACTGGGTTCCGATGGCTACACCTTC
TRBD2 | few | 18 | TRBJ2-1 | TRBV7-2 | CASSPRGTSGRLDHEQFF | TGTGCCAGCAGCCCCAGGGGGACTAGCGGGAGGTTGGATCATGAGCAGTTCTTC
. | many | 14 | TRBJ1-6 | TRBV7-2 | CASSGRGPNSPLHF | TGTGCCAGCAGCGGTCGGGGCCCAAATTCACCCCTCCACTTT
TRBD2 | many | 15 | TRBJ2-3 | TRBV20-1 | CSAGALAGASDTQYF | TGCAGTGCCGGGGCACTAGCGGGAGCCTCAGATACGCAGTATTTT
. | many | 13 | TRBJ1-1 | TRBV6-2/TRBV6-3 | CASSYKGFIGAFF | TGTGCCAGCAGTTACAAGGGGTTCATTGGAGCTTTCTTT
. | . | 15 | TRBJ1-2 | TRBV7-9 | CASSPTARGNYGYTF | TGTGCCAGCAGCCCCACGGCACGGGGTAACTATGGCTACACCTTC
. | . | 14 | TRBJ2-7 | TRBV7-9 | CASSSWDSPYEQYF | TGTGCCAGCAGCTCCTGGGACTCTCCCTACGAGCAGTACTTC
TRBD1 | . | 17 | TRBJ2-1 | TRBV4-1 | CASSQVTSGQGNHEQFF | TGCGCCAGCAGCCAAGTGACATCGGGACAGGGTAATCATGAGCAGTTCTTC
. | . | 15 | TRBJ2-7 | TRBV18 | CASFALDSSSYEQYF | TGTGCCAGCTTCGCTTTAGATTCCAGCTCCTACGAGCAGTACTTC
. | many | 14 | TRBJ2-3 | TRBV19 | CASSAGRNTDTQYF | TGTGCCAGTAGCGCAGGCCGTAACACAGATACGCAGTATTTT
. | . | 15 | TRBJ1-3 | TRBV19 | CASSPGGGAGNTIYF | TGTGCCAGTAGCCCCGGGGGGGGGGCAGGAAACACCATATATTTT
TRBD2 | many | 15 | TRBJ2-7 | TRBV7-2 | CASSPGWRREYEQYF | TGTGCCAGCAGCCCGGGGTGGAGGCGGGAGTACGAGCAGTACTTC
TRBD1 | few | 15 | TRBJ1-6 | TRBV4-3 | CASSQDGTGKTPLHF | TGCGCCAGCAGCCAAGATGGGACAGGGAAGACACCCCTCCACTTT
TRBD2 | many | 17 | TRBJ2-1 | TRBV10-3 | CAISGFSGAGGYNEQFF | TGTGCCATCAGTGGATTCTCGGGGGCGGGAGGTTACAATGAGCAGTTCTTC
TRBD2 | . | 17 | TRBJ2-3 | TRBV12-3/TRBV12-4 | CASSLRVGGTSTDTQYF | TGTGCCAGCAGCCTCCGAGTGGGAGGGACTAGCACAGATACGCAGTATTTT
. | many | 16 | TRBJ2-7 | TRBV6-1 | CASSEREGWETDEQYF | TGTGCCAGCAGTGAACGGGAAGGGTGGGAGACGGACGAGCAGTACTTC